Given below is one T cell receptor beta chain in context. The assay was immunoSEQ multiplex PCR, and TCRdb's table has in-frame clones only and misses some. Here the sample spans over 110,000 clones, approximately 90% being singletons. The data originate from a study of Ad26.COV2.S vaccination and SARS-CoV-2 variants. The V end was cut by 6 bases, the J end by 2 bases, with 7 bases between. Germline CDR1 reads MDHEN; CDR2 reads SYDVKM. This CDR3 has 12 amino acids. This chain connects TRBV28 to TRBJ1-2; D is unclear. The sequences come from peripheral blood, collected after recovery from COVID-19. The TCR comes from a human donor who had recovered from COVID-19. CDR3 DNA: TGTGCCAGCAGGGAGAGGAACTATGGCTACACCTTC. It translates to CASRERNYGYTF.